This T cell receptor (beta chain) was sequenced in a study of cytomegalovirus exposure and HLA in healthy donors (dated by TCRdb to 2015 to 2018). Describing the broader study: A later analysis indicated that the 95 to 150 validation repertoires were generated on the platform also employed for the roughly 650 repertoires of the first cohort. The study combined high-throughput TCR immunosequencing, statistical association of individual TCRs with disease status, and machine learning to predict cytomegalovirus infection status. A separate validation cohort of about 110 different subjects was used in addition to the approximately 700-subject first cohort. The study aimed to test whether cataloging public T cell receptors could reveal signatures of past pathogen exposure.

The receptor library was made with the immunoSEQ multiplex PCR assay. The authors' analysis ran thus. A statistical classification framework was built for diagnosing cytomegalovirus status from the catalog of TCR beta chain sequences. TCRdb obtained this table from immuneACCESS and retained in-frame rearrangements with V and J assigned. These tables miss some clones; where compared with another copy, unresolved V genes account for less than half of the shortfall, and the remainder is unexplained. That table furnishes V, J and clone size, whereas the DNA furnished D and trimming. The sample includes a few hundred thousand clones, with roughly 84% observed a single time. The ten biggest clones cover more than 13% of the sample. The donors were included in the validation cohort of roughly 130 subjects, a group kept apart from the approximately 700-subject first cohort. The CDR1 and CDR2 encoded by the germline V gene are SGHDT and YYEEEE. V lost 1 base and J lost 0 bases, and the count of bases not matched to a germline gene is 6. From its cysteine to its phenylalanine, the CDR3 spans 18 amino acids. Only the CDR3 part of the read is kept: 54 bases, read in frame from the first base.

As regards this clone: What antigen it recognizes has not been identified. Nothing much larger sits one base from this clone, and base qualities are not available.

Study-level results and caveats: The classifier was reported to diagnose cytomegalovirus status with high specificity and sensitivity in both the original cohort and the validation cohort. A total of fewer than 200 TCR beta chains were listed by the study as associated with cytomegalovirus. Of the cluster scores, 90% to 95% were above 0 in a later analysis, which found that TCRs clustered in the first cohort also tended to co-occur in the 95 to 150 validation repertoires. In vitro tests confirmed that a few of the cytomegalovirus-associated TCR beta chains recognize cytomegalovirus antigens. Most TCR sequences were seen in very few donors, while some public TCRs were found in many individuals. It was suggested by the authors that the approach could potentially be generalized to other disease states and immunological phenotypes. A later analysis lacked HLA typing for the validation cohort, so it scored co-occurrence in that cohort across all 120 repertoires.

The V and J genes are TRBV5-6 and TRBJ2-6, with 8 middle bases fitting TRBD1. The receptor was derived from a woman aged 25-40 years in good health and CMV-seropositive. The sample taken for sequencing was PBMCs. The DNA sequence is TGTGCCAGCAGCTTGAGGACAGGGACCCGCTCTGGGGCCAACGTCCTGACTTTC. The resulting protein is CASSLRTGTRSGANVLTF.